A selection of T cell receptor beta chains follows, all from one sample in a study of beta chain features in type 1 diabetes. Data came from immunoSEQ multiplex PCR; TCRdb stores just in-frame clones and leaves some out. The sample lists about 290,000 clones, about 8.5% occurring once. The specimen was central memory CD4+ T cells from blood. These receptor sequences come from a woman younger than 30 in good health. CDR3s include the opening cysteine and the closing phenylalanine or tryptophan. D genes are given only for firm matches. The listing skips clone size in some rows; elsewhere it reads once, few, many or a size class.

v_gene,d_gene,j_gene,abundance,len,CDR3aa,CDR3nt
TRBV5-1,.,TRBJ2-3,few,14,CASSLEQGSDTQYF,TGCGCCAGCAGCTTGGAGCAGGGCTCAGATACGCAGTATTTT
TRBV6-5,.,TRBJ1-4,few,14,CASSFGTGKEKLFF,TGTGCCAGCAGTTTCGGTACAGGAAAAGAAAAACTGTTTTTT
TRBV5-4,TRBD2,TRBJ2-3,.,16,CASSAPLAGVTDTQYF,TGTGCCAGCAGCGCCCCCCTAGCGGGGGTCACAGATACGCAGTATTTT
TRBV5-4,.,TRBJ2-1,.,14,CASSLWLQSNEQFF,TGTGCCAGCAGCTTGTGGCTCCAGAGCAATGAGCAGTTCTTC
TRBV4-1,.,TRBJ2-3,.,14,CASSQFNSGDTQYF,TGCGCCAGCAGCCAATTTAATAGCGGAGATACGCAGTATTTT
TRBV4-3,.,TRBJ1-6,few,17,CASSQAGRSSYNSPLHF,TGCGCCAGCAGCCAAGCGGGCAGGAGCTCCTATAATTCACCCCTCCACTTT
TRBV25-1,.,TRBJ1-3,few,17,CASSEWSEGSSGNTIYF,TGTGCCAGCAGTGAATGGTCGGAGGGGAGTTCTGGAAACACCATATATTTT
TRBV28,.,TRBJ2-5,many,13,CASSPPFMETQYF,TGTGCCAGCAGTCCCCCCTTTATGGAGACCCAGTACTTC
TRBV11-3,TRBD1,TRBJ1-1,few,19,CASSLWEPGQGLKGTEAFF,TGTGCCAGCAGCTTATGGGAGCCGGGACAGGGCCTTAAAGGGACTGAAGCTTTCTTT
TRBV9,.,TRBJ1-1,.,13,CASSVESNTEAFF,TGTGCCAGCAGCGTAGAGTCGAACACTGAAGCTTTCTTT
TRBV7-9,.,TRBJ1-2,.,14,CASSPVGHRHGYTF,TGTGCCAGCAGCCCAGTCGGGCATAGACATGGCTACACCTTC
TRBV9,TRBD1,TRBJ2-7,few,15,CASSAGQGAPYEQYF,TGTGCCAGCAGCGCCGGACAGGGGGCCCCCTACGAGCAGTACTTC
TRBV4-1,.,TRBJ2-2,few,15,CASSLFFENTGELFF,TGCGCCAGCAGCCTCTTCTTCGAGAACACCGGGGAGCTGTTTTTT
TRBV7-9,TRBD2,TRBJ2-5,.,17,CASSRTSGRIKEETQYF,TGTGCCAGCAGCCGGACTAGCGGGAGAATAAAGGAAGAGACCCAGTACTTC
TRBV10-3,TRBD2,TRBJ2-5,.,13,CAISGTSGETQYF,TGTGCCATCTCAGGGACTAGCGGGGAGACCCAGTACTTC
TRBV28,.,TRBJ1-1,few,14,CASSLIRGEAEAFF,TGTGCCAGCAGTTTGATCCGCGGGGAGGCTGAAGCTTTCTTT
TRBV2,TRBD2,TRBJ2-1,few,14,CASGRTSGINEQFF,TGTGCCTCGGGTAGGACTAGCGGAATCAATGAGCAGTTCTTC
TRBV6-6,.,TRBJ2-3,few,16,CASSYSEGVLTDTQYF,TGTGCCAGCAGTTACTCGGAGGGAGTTTTAACAGATACGCAGTATTTT
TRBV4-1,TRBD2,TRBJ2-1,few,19,CASSLFGGQSSGRYNEQFF,TGCGCCAGCAGCCTCTTTGGAGGTCAATCTAGCGGGAGGTATAATGAGCAGTTCTTC
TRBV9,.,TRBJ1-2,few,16,CASSQNRDLKTGGYTF,TGTGCCAGCAGCCAAAACCGGGACTTAAAGACTGGTGGCTACACCTTC
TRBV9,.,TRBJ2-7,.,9,CARDDEQYF,TGTGCCAGAGACGACGAGCAGTACTTC
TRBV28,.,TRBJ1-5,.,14,CASRPGQLNQPQHF,TGTGCCAGCAGACCCGGACAGCTCAATCAGCCCCAGCATTTT
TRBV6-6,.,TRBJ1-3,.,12,CASHEAGNTIYF,TGTGCCAGTCACGAGGCTGGAAACACCATATATTTT
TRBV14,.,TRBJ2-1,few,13,CASSPVHYNEQFF,TGTGCCAGCAGCCCTGTCCACTACAATGAGCAGTTCTTC
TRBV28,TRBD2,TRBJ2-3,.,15,CASRYSGGGTDTQYF,TGTGCCAGCAGATATAGCGGGGGGGGCACAGATACGCAGTATTTT
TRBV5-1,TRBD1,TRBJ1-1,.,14,CASSLSPGQLEAFF,TGCGCCAGCAGCTTGTCCCCGGGACAGCTTGAAGCTTTCTTT
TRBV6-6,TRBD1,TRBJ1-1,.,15,CASSITGTVNTEAFF,TGTGCCAGCAGTATAACCGGGACAGTGAACACTGAAGCTTTCTTT
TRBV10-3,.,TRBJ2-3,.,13,CAISEGKADTQYF,TGTGCCATCAGTGAAGGGAAAGCAGATACGCAGTATTTT
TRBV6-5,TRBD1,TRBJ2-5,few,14,CASSYSTGGETQYF,TGTGCCAGCAGTTACTCGACAGGGGGGGAGACCCAGTACTTC
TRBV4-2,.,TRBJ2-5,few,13,CASSQVPRETQYF,TGTGCCAGCAGCCAAGTGCCGAGAGAGACCCAGTACTTC
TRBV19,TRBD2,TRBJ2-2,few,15,CASSNGLAGAGELFF,TGTGCCAGTAGTAACGGACTAGCGGGAGCCGGGGAGCTGTTTTTT
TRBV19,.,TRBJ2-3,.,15,CASRSGQGRTDTQYF,TGTGCCAGTAGATCAGGCCAGGGGCGCACAGATACGCAGTATTTT
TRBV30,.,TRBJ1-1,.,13,CAWRIRDVTEAFF,TGTGCCTGGAGGATCCGGGACGTCACTGAAGCTTTCTTT
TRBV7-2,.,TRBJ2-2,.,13,CASGSGYTGELFF,TGTGCCAGCGGTTCGGGCTACACCGGGGAGCTGTTTTTT
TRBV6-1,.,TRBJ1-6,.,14,CASSEAGGWYPLHF,TGTGCCAGCAGTGAAGCTGGGGGGTGGTACCCCCTCCACTTT
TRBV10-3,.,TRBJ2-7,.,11,CAIREGNEQYF,TGTGCCATCAGAGAGGGGAACGAGCAGTACTTC
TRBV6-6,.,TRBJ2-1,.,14,CASSYQEGDNEQFF,TGTGCCAGCAGTTACCAGGAGGGGGACAATGAGCAGTTCTTC
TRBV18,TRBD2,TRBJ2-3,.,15,CASSRGTLGGDTQYF,TGTGCCAGCTCACGAGGGACCCTGGGAGGGGATACGCAGTATTTT
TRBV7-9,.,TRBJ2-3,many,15,CASSRAGAVGDTQYF,TGTGCCAGCAGCCGTGCGGGGGCAGTAGGAGATACGCAGTATTTT
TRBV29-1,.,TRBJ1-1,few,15,CSVEDRHPTGIRAFF,TGCAGCGTTGAAGATCGACACCCGACAGGTATAAGAGCTTTCTTT
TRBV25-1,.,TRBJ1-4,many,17,CASSESAGYATNEKLFF,TGTGCCAGCAGTGAATCGGCGGGGTATGCAACTAATGAAAAACTGTTTTTT
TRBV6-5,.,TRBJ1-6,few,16,CASSSISGGYNSPLHF,TGTGCCAGCAGTTCCATCAGTGGTGGGTACAATTCACCCCTCCACTTT
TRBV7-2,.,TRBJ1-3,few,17,CASSLATSRGSGNTIYF,TGTGCCAGCAGCTTAGCTACTAGTAGAGGCTCTGGAAACACCATATATTTT
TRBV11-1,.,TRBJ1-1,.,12,CASSLASGGAFF,TGTGCCAGCAGCTTAGCAAGCGGGGGAGCTTTCTTT
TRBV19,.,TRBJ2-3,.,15,CATKRGRSSTDTQYF,TGTGCCACTAAAAGGGGGAGGTCTAGCACAGATACGCAGTATTTT
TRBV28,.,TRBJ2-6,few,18,CASSLDSLGASGANVLTF,TGTGCCAGCAGTTTGGACAGCCTGGGGGCCTCTGGGGCCAACGTCCTGACTTTC
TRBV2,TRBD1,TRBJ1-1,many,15,CASSETGKKNTEAFF,TGTGCCAGCAGTGAGACAGGGAAGAAGAACACTGAAGCTTTCTTT
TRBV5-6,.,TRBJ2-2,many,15,CASSLDPLLTGELFF,TGTGCCAGCAGCTTGGACCCCTTGTTAACCGGGGAGCTGTTTTTT
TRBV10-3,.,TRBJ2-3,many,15,CAISESKGPTDTQYF,TGTGCCATCAGTGAGTCAAAGGGGCCTACAGATACGCAGTATTTT
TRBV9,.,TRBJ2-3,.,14,CASTASPSTDTQYF,TGTGCCAGCACCGCCTCTCCTAGCACAGATACGCAGTATTTT
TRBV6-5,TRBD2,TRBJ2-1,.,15,CASSRILAGGREQFF,TGTGCCAGCAGTAGGATACTAGCGGGGGGTCGGGAGCAGTTCTTC